These T cell receptor beta chains were read from a single sample in a study of CD8+CD57+ T cells in acquired aplastic anemia. TCRdb ran MiXCR on the reads and lists one entry per CDR3 protein. This sample has 150,000 to 200,000 distinct CDR3 sequences, with around 48% found just once. The sample comprised sorted CD4+, CD8+, or CD8+CD57+ T cells (not recorded which) from PBMCs. The receptors shown here come from a human donor with aplastic anemia. Each CDR3 is given with its conserved first and last residue. The D gene is left open where the match is weak. Clone size is stated in some rows and not others, as once, few, many or a class when expanded.

clone_size: .; v_call: TRBV11-2; j_call: TRBJ1-5; d_call: .; cdr3_nt: TGTGCCAGCAGCCTCGATAGGGTCAGTGGAGGAGGCCAGCCCCAGCATTTT; cdr3_aa: CASSLDRVSGGGQPQHF
clone_size: .; v_call: TRBV3-1; j_call: TRBJ1-2; d_call: .; cdr3_nt: TGTGCCAGCAGCCAAGATCCCATTGCAGGCCCGGGGAACTATGGCTACACCTTC; cdr3_aa: CASSQDPIAGPGNYGYTF
clone_size: .; v_call: TRBV9; j_call: TRBJ2-5; d_call: TRBD2; cdr3_nt: TGTGCCAGCAGCGTAGCGGGAGGTAGCCAAGAGACCCAGTACTTC; cdr3_aa: CASSVAGGSQETQYF
clone_size: .; v_call: TRBV19; j_call: TRBJ1-5; d_call: .; cdr3_nt: TGTGCCAGTACCCTATACCGACAGCCTAATCAGCCCCAGCATTTT; cdr3_aa: CASTLYRQPNQPQHF
clone_size: .; v_call: TRBV2; j_call: TRBJ1-2; d_call: .; cdr3_nt: TGTGCCAGCAGTGAATTACGGACCGGCTACACCTTC; cdr3_aa: CASSELRTGYTF
clone_size: once; v_call: TRBV9; j_call: TRBJ2-1; d_call: .; cdr3_nt: TGTGCCAGCAGTGTTGGGCAGGGGTTGGGGAATGAGCAGTTCTTC; cdr3_aa: CASSVGQGLGNEQFF
clone_size: medium-sized; v_call: TRBV20-1; j_call: TRBJ2-5; d_call: .; cdr3_nt: TGCAGTGCTCTAACTCCTCCGAGGGGGGACCAGTACTTC; cdr3_aa: CSALTPPRGDQYF
clone_size: .; v_call: TRBV19; j_call: TRBJ2-1; d_call: .; cdr3_nt: TGTGCCAGTAACCCCCGGCCCCACTACAATGAGCAGTTCTTC; cdr3_aa: CASNPRPHYNEQFF
clone_size: few; v_call: TRBV10-3; j_call: TRBJ2-7; d_call: TRBD1; cdr3_nt: TGTGCCATCAGTGGGGGGACAGGGGTGGTCGAGCAGTACTTC; cdr3_aa: CAISGGTGVVEQYF
clone_size: .; v_call: TRBV7-6; j_call: TRBJ2-1; d_call: TRBD2; cdr3_nt: TGTACCAGCAGCCACGGTCGACTAGCGGGGTATGAGCAGTTCTTC; cdr3_aa: CTSSHGRLAGYEQFF
clone_size: many; v_call: TRBV14; j_call: TRBJ1-2; d_call: TRBD1; cdr3_nt: TGTGCCAGCAGCCTACAGGGGATAGGTGGCTACACCTTC; cdr3_aa: CASSLQGIGGYTF
clone_size: many; v_call: TRBV20-1; j_call: TRBJ2-1; d_call: .; cdr3_nt: TGCAGTGCTGGTATTCCTGGCTCCTACAATGAGCAGTTCTTC; cdr3_aa: CSAGIPGSYNEQFF
clone_size: many; v_call: TRBV24-1; j_call: TRBJ1-2; d_call: .; cdr3_nt: TGTGCCACCAGTGATACCCGGGACACAGTAGGCTACACCTTC; cdr3_aa: CATSDTRDTVGYTF
clone_size: .; v_call: TRBV19; j_call: TRBJ2-5; d_call: .; cdr3_nt: TGTGCCAGTAGGCAGGGAGGTGAGACCCAGTACTTC; cdr3_aa: CASRQGGETQYF
clone_size: many; v_call: TRBV29-1; j_call: TRBJ1-2; d_call: .; cdr3_nt: TGCAGCGCTACGGACAGCCTCTATGGCTACACCTTC; cdr3_aa: CSATDSLYGYTF
clone_size: .; v_call: TRBV9; j_call: TRBJ2-7; d_call: .; cdr3_nt: TGTGCCAGCAGCGTAGCTGGGGGGGGCAGCTCCTACGAGCAGTACTTC; cdr3_aa: CASSVAGGGSSYEQYF
clone_size: many; v_call: TRBV10-3; j_call: TRBJ1-2; d_call: .; cdr3_nt: TGTGCCATCAGTGAGTCTAGGGTGGGGCAGGATGGCTACACCTTC; cdr3_aa: CAISESRVGQDGYTF
clone_size: .; v_call: TRBV20-1; j_call: TRBJ2-7; d_call: TRBD2; cdr3_nt: TGCAGTGCTAGGGATCGGGGGGATTTCTACGAGCAGTACTTC; cdr3_aa: CSARDRGDFYEQYF
clone_size: .; v_call: TRBV12-5; j_call: TRBJ2-3; d_call: .; cdr3_nt: TGTGCTAGTGGTTTTGGACCTAGCACAGATACGCAGTATTTT; cdr3_aa: CASGFGPSTDTQYF
clone_size: once; v_call: TRBV7-8; j_call: TRBJ2-7; d_call: .; cdr3_nt: TGTGCCAGCAGCCAGGGGGGGTTGGGGAGCGAGCAGTACTTC; cdr3_aa: CASSQGGLGSEQYF
clone_size: .; v_call: TRBV25-1; j_call: TRBJ1-1; d_call: .; cdr3_nt: TGTGCCAGCAGTGTCGGGGCAGGGAGCACTGAAGCTTTCTTT; cdr3_aa: CASSVGAGSTEAFF
clone_size: many; v_call: TRBV20-1; j_call: TRBJ2-7; d_call: TRBD2; cdr3_nt: TGCAGTGCTAGAGGGTTGGCGGGGGGGTCTGAGCAGTACTTC; cdr3_aa: CSARGLAGGSEQYF
clone_size: .; v_call: TRBV5-6; j_call: TRBJ2-7; d_call: .; cdr3_nt: TGTGCCAGCAGCTTGGAATCCGCGGAGCAGTACTTC; cdr3_aa: CASSLESAEQYF
clone_size: .; v_call: TRBV7-3; j_call: TRBJ2-2; d_call: .; cdr3_nt: TGTGCCAGCAGCTCCTCCTCCGGGGAGCTGTTTTTT; cdr3_aa: CASSSSSGELFF
clone_size: .; v_call: TRBV9; j_call: TRBJ2-3; d_call: .; cdr3_nt: TGTGCCAGCAGCGTAGGCCTAGCTAGCACAGATACGCAGTATTTT; cdr3_aa: CASSVGLASTDTQYF
clone_size: once; v_call: TRBV5-1; j_call: TRBJ1-1; d_call: .; cdr3_nt: TGCGCCAGCAGTCAGGACGGCAACACTGAAGCTTTCTTT; cdr3_aa: CASSQDGNTEAFF
clone_size: few; v_call: TRBV10-3; j_call: TRBJ1-2; d_call: .; cdr3_nt: TGTGCCATCAGACTCGGGGAAGGGGCGGGAGGCTACACCTTC; cdr3_aa: CAIRLGEGAGGYTF
clone_size: many; v_call: TRBV5-5; j_call: TRBJ1-4; d_call: .; cdr3_nt: TGTGCCAGCAGCTTGGAGACTCATGAAAAACTGTTTTTT; cdr3_aa: CASSLETHEKLFF
clone_size: once; v_call: TRBV24-1; j_call: TRBJ2-1; d_call: .; cdr3_nt: TGTGCCACCAGTGAGCCCACAGGCGATGAGCAGTTCTTC; cdr3_aa: CATSEPTGDEQFF
clone_size: .; v_call: TRBV3-1; j_call: TRBJ1-4; d_call: .; cdr3_nt: TGTGCCAGCAGCCAAGGGGGGACCCAGGATGAAAGACTGTTTTTT; cdr3_aa: CASSQGGTQDERLFF
clone_size: many; v_call: TRBV6-2/TRBV6-3; j_call: TRBJ1-6; d_call: TRBD1; cdr3_nt: TGTGCCAGCAGTTCCATTTCTCCGGGACAGGGGGCACTCCACTTT; cdr3_aa: CASSSISPGQGALHF
clone_size: many; v_call: TRBV7-6; j_call: TRBJ2-1; d_call: .; cdr3_nt: TGTGCCAGCAGCTTAAAGGGGGTGGGTGAGCAGTTCTTC; cdr3_aa: CASSLKGVGEQFF
clone_size: .; v_call: TRBV15; j_call: TRBJ1-1; d_call: .; cdr3_nt: TGTGCCACCAGTCAGTCCTTAAGAACTGAAGCTTTCTTT; cdr3_aa: CATSQSLRTEAFF
clone_size: many; v_call: TRBV5-1; j_call: TRBJ2-7; d_call: .; cdr3_nt: TGCGCCAGCAGCTTGACAGAATCCTACGAGCAGTACTTC; cdr3_aa: CASSLTESYEQYF
clone_size: .; v_call: TRBV29-1; j_call: TRBJ1-1; d_call: TRBD1; cdr3_nt: TGCAGCGTTGGGGGGGACAGGGGGCTGACTGAAGCTTTCTTT; cdr3_aa: CSVGGDRGLTEAFF
clone_size: many; v_call: TRBV20-1; j_call: TRBJ2-5; d_call: .; cdr3_nt: TGCAGTGCTAGGTACCGATACCAAGAGACCCAGTACTTC; cdr3_aa: CSARYRYQETQYF
clone_size: .; v_call: TRBV2; j_call: TRBJ1-2; d_call: TRBD1; cdr3_nt: TGTGCCAGCAGGTCACAGGGGGCCAACTATGGCTACACCTTC; cdr3_aa: CASRSQGANYGYTF
clone_size: .; v_call: TRBV25-1; j_call: TRBJ2-3; d_call: .; cdr3_nt: TGTGCCAGCAGCCTTCACAACCAGGGGATACCAGATACGCAGTATTTT; cdr3_aa: CASSLHNQGIPDTQYF
clone_size: .; v_call: TRBV11-2; j_call: TRBJ1-2; d_call: TRBD1; cdr3_nt: TGTGCCAGCGATCCTACCGGGACAGGGACTGGAGGGAACTATGGCTACACCTTC; cdr3_aa: CASDPTGTGTGGNYGYTF
clone_size: .; v_call: TRBV20-1; j_call: TRBJ2-5; d_call: TRBD2; cdr3_nt: TGCAGTGTCGCGGGGGCTAGCGGGAGCCAAGAGACCCAGTACTTC; cdr3_aa: CSVAGASGSQETQYF
clone_size: few; v_call: TRBV24-1; j_call: TRBJ1-6; d_call: .; cdr3_nt: TGTGCCACCAGTGACTCCGGACCGTTTTCACCCCTCCACTTT; cdr3_aa: CATSDSGPFSPLHF
clone_size: few; v_call: TRBV2; j_call: TRBJ1-1; d_call: TRBD1; cdr3_nt: TGTGCCAGCAGCCTAAGGGGGGATTCGACAGGGGCACGGAACACTGAAGCTTTCTTT; cdr3_aa: CASSLRGDSTGARNTEAFF
clone_size: many; v_call: TRBV5-1; j_call: TRBJ1-2; d_call: .; cdr3_nt: TGCGCCAGCAGCCCCCCTTTCGGCCCTCAGGACGGCTACACCTTC; cdr3_aa: CASSPPFGPQDGYTF
clone_size: .; v_call: TRBV6-5; j_call: TRBJ2-7; d_call: .; cdr3_nt: TGTGCCAGCAGTTACCCCCTCAGGGGACCCTACGAGCAGTACTTC; cdr3_aa: CASSYPLRGPYEQYF
clone_size: .; v_call: TRBV15; j_call: TRBJ2-7; d_call: .; cdr3_nt: TGTGCCACCAGCGCCGCGAAGGCTAGCTCCTACAACGAGCAGTACTTC; cdr3_aa: CATSAAKASSYNEQYF
clone_size: many; v_call: TRBV25-1; j_call: TRBJ2-1; d_call: .; cdr3_nt: TGTGCCAGCAGTGAATATAGGGTGAGCTCCTACAATGAGCAGTTCTTC; cdr3_aa: CASSEYRVSSYNEQFF